This TCR beta chain was recovered during a study of technical replicates of blood from a few donors. V shed 0 bases and J shed 6 bases, with 3 bases lying between them. Germline-derived CDR1 and CDR2 are KGHSH and LQKENI. The CDR3 has 12 residues. Here immunoSEQ multiplex PCR was the method, and the copy in TCRdb shows in-frame clones only, minus some. This sample carries about 83,000 clones, 96% of them seen once, and the ten largest clones take approximately 0.3%. V usage is TRBV18 and J usage is TRBJ2-1; D not resolved. The sample comprised T cells isolated from PBMCs. The clonotype comes from a human donor in good health. The CDR3 sequence: CASSPPSNEQFF. The CDR3 region has the DNA TGTGCCAGCTCACCACCTAGCAATGAGCAGTTCTTC. The whole variable domain, remainder taken from reference TRBV18 and TRBJ2-1, is NAGVMQNPRHLVRRRGQEARLRCSPMKGHSHVYWYRQLPEEGLKFMVYLQKENIIDESGMPKERFSAEFPKEGPSILRIQQVVRGDSAAYFCASSPPSNEQFFGPGTRLTVL.